This is a list of T cell receptor beta chains from one sample in a study of cytomegalovirus exposure and HLA in healthy donors. The protocol was immunoSEQ multiplex PCR, while the TCRdb copy is restricted to in-frame clones and leaves out a portion. Of some 270,000 clones listed, approximately 86% are singletons. The specimen sequenced was PBMCs. The source is a young woman in good health and CMV-seronegative. The conserved cysteine and the conserved F or W are not part of the CDR3 here. A D gene is named only where the DNA matches it firmly.

d_gene: TRBD2; j_gene: TRBJ2-7; v_gene: TRBV5-4; CDR3aa: ASSLAGGPSYEQY
d_gene: NA; j_gene: TRBJ2-7; v_gene: TRBV6-5; CDR3aa: ASSYGTGIHEQY
d_gene: TRBD2; j_gene: TRBJ2-3; v_gene: TRBV11-3; CDR3aa: ASSFGGRSEDTQY
d_gene: NA; j_gene: TRBJ1-2; v_gene: TRBV27; CDR3aa: ASSLSRGNYGYT
d_gene: NA; j_gene: TRBJ2-7; v_gene: TRBV6-1; CDR3aa: ASSESVSYEQY
d_gene: NA; j_gene: TRBJ2-3; v_gene: TRBV11-1; CDR3aa: ASSSLRAGAPSPDTQY
d_gene: NA; j_gene: TRBJ1-1; v_gene: TRBV2; CDR3aa: ASNRLNTEAF
d_gene: TRBD1; j_gene: TRBJ1-4; v_gene: TRBV9; CDR3aa: ASSTEQGAFEKLF
d_gene: NA; j_gene: TRBJ1-2; v_gene: TRBV6-4; CDR3aa: ASSDGQNYGYT
d_gene: TRBD2; j_gene: TRBJ2-7; v_gene: TRBV29-1; CDR3aa: SFSGSYEQY
d_gene: NA; j_gene: TRBJ1-2; v_gene: TRBV2; CDR3aa: ALAQSNYGYT
d_gene: TRBD1; j_gene: TRBJ2-7; v_gene: TRBV10-3; CDR3aa: AISLGQSYEQY
d_gene: TRBD1; j_gene: TRBJ1-1; v_gene: TRBV9; CDR3aa: ASSVGWTGEEVSTEAF
d_gene: NA; j_gene: TRBJ2-7; v_gene: TRBV18; CDR3aa: ASSPFRVEEQY
d_gene: TRBD1; j_gene: TRBJ2-1; v_gene: TRBV29-1; CDR3aa: SVEHRGRMWSKSHNEQF
d_gene: NA; j_gene: TRBJ1-2; v_gene: TRBV4-3; CDR3aa: ASSQWGAGNGYT
d_gene: NA; j_gene: TRBJ1-2; v_gene: TRBV28; CDR3aa: ASGLGEGGYT
d_gene: NA; j_gene: TRBJ2-3; v_gene: TRBV9; CDR3aa: ASSVEALPDTQY
d_gene: NA; j_gene: TRBJ2-7; v_gene: TRBV18; CDR3aa: ASSPPKDSASLSYEQY
d_gene: NA; j_gene: TRBJ1-4; v_gene: TRBV27; CDR3aa: ASSPPGFEKLF
d_gene: TRBD2; j_gene: TRBJ2-7; v_gene: TRBV6-4; CDR3aa: ASSDPAGRAT
d_gene: NA; j_gene: TRBJ1-1; v_gene: TRBV28; CDR3aa: ASSPRNTEAF
d_gene: TRBD2; j_gene: TRBJ2-1; v_gene: TRBV9; CDR3aa: ASTLLAGAHEQF
d_gene: TRBD2; j_gene: TRBJ2-3; v_gene: TRBV7-2; CDR3aa: ASSLQTSPSTDTQY
d_gene: NA; j_gene: TRBJ1-1; v_gene: TRBV7-9; CDR3aa: ASSSQNTEAF
d_gene: NA; j_gene: TRBJ2-7; v_gene: TRBV6-5; CDR3aa: ASSYLGVESSYEQY
d_gene: NA; j_gene: TRBJ1-2; v_gene: TRBV11-2; CDR3aa: ASSWPEADYGYT
d_gene: TRBD1; j_gene: TRBJ2-7; v_gene: TRBV25-1; CDR3aa: ASSELGTVYEQY
d_gene: NA; j_gene: TRBJ1-1; v_gene: TRBV4-1; CDR3aa: ASRPGASNTEAF
d_gene: NA; j_gene: TRBJ2-3; v_gene: TRBV30; CDR3aa: AWSVRQGLIADTQY
d_gene: TRBD2; j_gene: TRBJ2-7; v_gene: TRBV5-4; CDR3aa: ASSYQRGLIDEQY
d_gene: NA; j_gene: TRBJ1-3; v_gene: TRBV4-3; CDR3aa: ASSQGASGNTIY
d_gene: TRBD2; j_gene: TRBJ2-7; v_gene: TRBV6-1; CDR3aa: ASSDPWTSGPYEQY
d_gene: NA; j_gene: TRBJ1-2; v_gene: TRBV28; CDR3aa: ASSLGRTGGYT
d_gene: NA; j_gene: TRBJ2-1; v_gene: TRBV18; CDR3aa: ASSPRSTAGPGEQF
d_gene: NA; j_gene: TRBJ1-1; v_gene: TRBV19; CDR3aa: ASSMALGGWEAF
d_gene: NA; j_gene: TRBJ1-1; v_gene: TRBV18; CDR3aa: ASSPIPENTEAF
d_gene: NA; j_gene: TRBJ1-1; v_gene: TRBV28; CDR3aa: ASSLEVWVEAF
d_gene: TRBD2; j_gene: TRBJ2-1; v_gene: TRBV7-9; CDR3aa: ASSPWTSENNEQF
d_gene: NA; j_gene: TRBJ1-1; v_gene: TRBV2; CDR3aa: ASSDLGRETEAF
d_gene: TRBD1; j_gene: TRBJ2-1; v_gene: TRBV5-1; CDR3aa: AISSGTGVLNEQF
d_gene: TRBD1; j_gene: TRBJ2-7; v_gene: TRBV2; CDR3aa: ASRNRGYEQY
d_gene: TRBD2; j_gene: TRBJ2-1; v_gene: TRBV9; CDR3aa: ASSPSSGSGGEQF
d_gene: TRBD1; j_gene: TRBJ1-5; v_gene: TRBV6-1; CDR3aa: ASTAWTGGARPQH
d_gene: TRBD1; j_gene: TRBJ2-5; v_gene: TRBV27; CDR3aa: ASSSLRQGAGRETQY
d_gene: NA; j_gene: TRBJ2-6; v_gene: TRBV6-4; CDR3aa: ASSPAGSGANVLT
d_gene: TRBD1; j_gene: TRBJ2-3; v_gene: TRBV6-1; CDR3aa: ASSMTGLTTDTQY
d_gene: NA; j_gene: TRBJ1-1; v_gene: TRBV6-6; CDR3aa: ASFDIDGTEAF
d_gene: TRBD1; j_gene: TRBJ1-5; v_gene: TRBV18; CDR3aa: ASSPVGQGSNQPQH
d_gene: TRBD1; j_gene: TRBJ1-2; v_gene: TRBV25-1; CDR3aa: ASSAGGYGYT
d_gene: NA; j_gene: TRBJ1-2; v_gene: TRBV6-5; CDR3aa: ASSHTPETFYGYT
d_gene: TRBD2; j_gene: TRBJ2-1; v_gene: TRBV9; CDR3aa: ASSDRLAGGGEQF
d_gene: TRBD1; j_gene: TRBJ1-5; v_gene: TRBV9; CDR3aa: ASSPRTGEDQPQH
d_gene: NA; j_gene: TRBJ2-5; v_gene: TRBV5-1; CDR3aa: ASSLGAAQETQY
d_gene: NA; j_gene: TRBJ1-2; v_gene: TRBV29-1; CDR3aa: SVEGSFYGYT
d_gene: TRBD1; j_gene: TRBJ1-5; v_gene: TRBV10-2; CDR3aa: ASSDGTESSNQPQH
d_gene: NA; j_gene: TRBJ1-2; v_gene: TRBV19; CDR3aa: ASSIARTRNYGYT